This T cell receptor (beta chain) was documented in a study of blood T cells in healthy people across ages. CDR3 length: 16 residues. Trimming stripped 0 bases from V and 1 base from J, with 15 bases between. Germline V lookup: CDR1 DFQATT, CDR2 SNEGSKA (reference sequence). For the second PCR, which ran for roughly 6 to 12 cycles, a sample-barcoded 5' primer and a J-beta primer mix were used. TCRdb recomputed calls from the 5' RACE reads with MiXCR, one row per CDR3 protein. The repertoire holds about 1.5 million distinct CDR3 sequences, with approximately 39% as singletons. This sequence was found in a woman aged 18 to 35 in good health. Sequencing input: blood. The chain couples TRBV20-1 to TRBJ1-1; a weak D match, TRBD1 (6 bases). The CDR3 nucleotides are TGCAGTGCTAGAGAAAACAGGGAGGGAGGGAACACTGAAGCTTTCTTT. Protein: CSARENREGGNTEAFF.